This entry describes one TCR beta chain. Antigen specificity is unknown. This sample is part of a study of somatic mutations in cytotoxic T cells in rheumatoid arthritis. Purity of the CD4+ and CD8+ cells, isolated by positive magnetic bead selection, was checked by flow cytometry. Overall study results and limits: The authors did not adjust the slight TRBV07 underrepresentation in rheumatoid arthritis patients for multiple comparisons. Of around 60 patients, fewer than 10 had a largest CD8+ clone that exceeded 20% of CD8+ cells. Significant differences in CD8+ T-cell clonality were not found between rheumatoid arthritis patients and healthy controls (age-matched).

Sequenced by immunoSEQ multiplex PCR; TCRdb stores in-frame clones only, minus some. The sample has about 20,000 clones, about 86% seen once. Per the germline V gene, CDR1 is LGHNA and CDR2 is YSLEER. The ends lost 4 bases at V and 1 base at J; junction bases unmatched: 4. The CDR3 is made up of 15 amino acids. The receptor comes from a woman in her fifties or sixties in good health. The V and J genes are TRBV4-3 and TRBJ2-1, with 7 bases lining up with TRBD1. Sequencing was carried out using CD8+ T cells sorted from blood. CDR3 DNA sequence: TGCGCCAGCAGCCTAGACAGGGAATCCTACAATGAGCAGTTCTTC. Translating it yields CASSLDRESYNEQFF.